The 29 T cell receptor beta chains below all came from one sample that was sequenced in a study of T cell repertoires in cytomegalovirus infection. TCRdb independently ran MiXCR on the reads; one entry per CDR3 protein. The sample includes more than 300,000 distinct CDR3 sequences, roughly 34% of them seen just once. Their cognate antigens are unknown. Specimen: cultured PBMCs, collected from culture after CMV antigen stimulation. The receptors here all came from a human donor in good health (CMV status not recorded). Some clones in this sample may be carry-over from other donors' samples.

This rearrangement joins TRBV19 to TRBJ1-2; 8 bases are shared with TRBD1. This CDR3 is built from 13 residues. V was clipped by 5 bases and J by 4 bases; unmatched bases: 3. Germline V CDR1 and CDR2: LNHDA, SQIVND (reference sequence). CDR3 protein: CASSGQGLYGYTF. The CDR3 nucleotides read TGTGCCAGTAGTGGACAGGGACTCTATGGCTACACCTTC.

This clonotype was seen a few times. The V gene is TRBV7-2, the J gene TRBJ2-1; either TRBD1 or TRBD2 may supply D (6 bases each). The length of the CDR3 is 15 residues. V was trimmed by 5 bases and J by 4 bases, leaving 15 bases between them. Looked up from germline, CDR1 is SGHTA and CDR2 is FQGNSA. CDR3 in DNA: TGTGCCAGCAGCCCCTTTGGGGGGCGTTACAATGAGCAGTTCTTC. It specifies CASSPFGGRYNEQFF.

The rearrangement joins TRBV29-1 to TRBJ2-1, with 8 bases fitting TRBD1. Germline-derived CDR1 and CDR2 are SQVTM and ANQGSEA. V was clipped by 7 bases and J by 6 bases; unmatched bases: 8. The CDR3 runs 13 residues. The CDR3 loop reads CSAGTGIANEQFF. The CDR3 region has the DNA TGCAGCGCCGGGACAGGTATCGCCAATGAGCAGTTCTTC.

This clonotype showed up just a few times. J is TRBJ2-1 and V is TRBV6-2 or TRBV6-3, with 11 bases that match TRBD2. The V and J ends lost 5 bases and 9 bases, in that order; junction bases with no gene match: 3. The CDR3 is 13 residues long. Germline V gene lookup returns CDR1 MNHEY and CDR2 SVGEGT. The CDR3 sequence is CASSKTSGTEQFF. The CDR3, as DNA: TGTGCCAGCAGTAAGACTAGCGGGACTGAGCAGTTCTTC.

This clonotype turned up a few times. The J gene is TRBJ2-7, the V gene TRBV11-3; tentatively, D is TRBD1 (6 bases). The germline gives CDR1 SGHNT, CDR2 YENEEA. The ends were cut back, 8 bases at V and 7 bases at J, with 12 bases in the middle. This CDR3 comprises 11 residues. CDR3 sequence reads: CASARGYEQYV. For the CDR3, the DNA is TGTGCCAGCGCCAGGGGTTATGAGCAGTACGTC.

The genes are TRBV7-8 and TRBJ2-1; D perhaps matches TRBD2 (6 bases). CDR1 is SGHVS, CDR2 FQNEAQ, per germline. V was clipped by 6 bases and J by 4 bases, with 22 bases between them. CDR3 size: 17 residues. For the CDR3, the DNA is TGTGCCAGCAGACCGAGACTCCGGGAGTCCCTTTACAATGAGCAGTTCTTC. This encodes CASRPRLRESLYNEQFF. Variable domain in full (rest from reference TRBV7-8 and TRBJ2-1): GAGVSQSPRYKVAKRGQDVALRCDPISGHVSLFWYQQALGQGPEFLTYFQNEAQLDKSGLPSDRFFAERPEGSVSTLKIQRTQQEDSAVYLCASRPRLRESLYNEQFFGPGTRLTVL.

This chain connects TRBV11-2 to TRBJ2-7, with D perhaps matching TRBD1 (8 bases). This CDR3 comprises 16 residues. The V end lost 1 base, the J end lost 3 bases, and 16 bases lay between the germline ends. Germline values: CDR1 SGHAT, CDR2 FQNNGV. The CDR3 DNA follows: TGTGCCAGCAGCTTAGTTGGAACAGGGGGGGTCTACGAGCAGTACTTC. It is translated as CASSLVGTGGVYEQYF. Filled out from reference TRBV11-2 and TRBJ2-7, the complete variable domain reads EAGVAQSPRYKIIEKRQSVAFWCNPISGHATLYWYQQILGQGPKLLIQFQNNGVVDDSQLPKDRFSAERLKGVDSTLKIQPAKLEDSAVYLCASSLVGTGGVYEQYFGPGTRLTVT.

This clonotype was counted ten times or more. This sequence joins TRBV7-2 and TRBJ2-5, with a tentative D call TRBD2 (5 bases). CDR1 and CDR2 (germline): SGHTA, FQGNSA. V lost 6 bases to trimming and J lost 3 bases, with 14 bases between them. The CDR3 runs to 14 residues. CDR3 residues: CASRRGPGEETQYF. The DNA for the CDR3 is TGTGCCAGCAGAAGAGGGCCTGGGGAAGAGACCCAGTACTTC.

This clonotype was detected a few times. The chain recombines TRBV7-2 with TRBJ2-3; D unresolved. The germline V gene has CDR1 SGHTA and CDR2 FQGNSA. This CDR3 is 15 amino acids long. Trimming shortened V by 1 base and J by 1 base, and 9 bases separated the two germline ends. The CDR3 spells CASSLVVHRTDTQYF. CDR3 sequence (DNA): TGTGCCAGCAGCTTAGTTGTACACCGCACAGATACGCAGTATTTT.

V usage is TRBV28 and J usage is TRBJ2-5; TRBD1 is a possible D gene (5 bases). CDR1 is MDHEN and CDR2 is SYDVKM in the germline V gene. Trimming stripped 6 bases from V and 5 bases from J, with 16 bases between. This CDR3 has 14 amino acids. Here the CDR3 DNA reads TGTGCCAGCAGGCTATGGGCAGGGCCGGAGACCCAGTACTTC. Translated, it gives CASRLWAGPETQYF.

This clonotype has only a few counts. The gene calls are TRBV7-2 and TRBJ1-5, with a weak D call TRBD1 (6 bases). Looked up from germline, CDR1 is SGHTA and CDR2 is FQGNSA. The CDR3 runs 18 residues. The V end lost 1 base, the J end lost 4 bases, and 20 bases lay between the germline ends. The CDR3 DNA is TGTGCCAGCAGCTTAGGGGGGGCAGGCCGGAGGTATAATCAGCCCCAGCATTTT. Translation gives CASSLGGAGRRYNQPQHF.

V and J are TRBV7-9 and TRBJ2-5; D perhaps matches TRBD1 (5 bases). The CDR3 consists of 14 residues. V was cut by 2 bases and J by 4 bases, with 11 bases left in between. In germline, CDR1 is SEHNR, CDR2 FQNEAQ (reference sequence). The CDR3 region has the DNA TGTGCCAGCAGCTTATCGGGCGACAGAGAGACCCAGTACTTC. Its translation: CASSLSGDRETQYF.

The rearrangement links TRBV20-1 to TRBJ2-7, with D possibly TRBD2 on 6 matching bases. The germline V gene encodes CDR1 DFQATT and CDR2 SNEGSKA (reference sequence). V was cut by 3 bases and J by 6 bases, with 12 bases left in between. The CDR3 covers 12 residues. This chain's CDR3 is CSASGTPLEQYF. The CDR3 bases are TGCAGTGCTAGCGGGACTCCTCTCGAGCAGTACTTC.

The chain is built from TRBV6-6 and TRBJ2-1; TRBD2 matches 14 bases. CDR3 length equals 18 residues. V was clipped by 2 bases and J by 7 bases; unmatched bases: 10. Germline loops: CDR1 MNHNY, CDR2 SVGAGI (reference sequence). CDR3 amino acids: CASSYLGLAGAPGNEQFF. The CDR3 DNA sequence: TGTGCCAGCAGTTACCTGGGACTAGCGGGAGCCCCGGGGAATGAGCAGTTCTTC.

The rearrangement links TRBV7-2 to TRBJ1-2; weak D call: TRBD1 (5 bases). The germline V gene has CDR1 SGHTA and CDR2 FQGNSA. With 5 bases removed from V and 3 bases from J, the gap between germline ends came to 22 bases. CDR3 length equals 17 residues. CDR3 in amino acids: CASSPSVEGTFYYGYTF. The CDR3 DNA reads as TGTGCCAGCAGCCCATCTGTTGAGGGGACTTTCTACTATGGCTACACCTTC.

CDR3 loop: CASSLIGAGELGELFF. Written as DNA, the CDR3 is TGTGCCAGCAGCCTCATAGGGGCGGGAGAACTCGGGGAGCTGTTTTTT. V gene TRBV11-2 combines with J gene TRBJ2-2, with TRBD2 identical over 7 bases. This CDR3 has 16 residues. V trimming: 5 bases; J trimming: 7 bases; junction bases outside the gene matches: 13. Germline V gene sequence: CDR1 SGHAT, CDR2 FQNNGV.

This clonotype showed up just a few times. The CDR3 nucleotides read TGTGCCAGCAGCTCGGGGACCCAAACCCTAGAGACCCAGTACTTC. Translating gives CASSSGTQTLETQYF. The chain combines TRBV5-4 with TRBJ2-5; TRBD1 or TRBD2 may be the D gene (5 bases each). Trimming took 3 bases from V and 4 from J, leaving 16 bases between them. Germline-derived CDR1 and CDR2 are SGHNT and YYREEE (reference sequence). The CDR3 length is 15 residues.

V usage is TRBV20-1 and J usage is TRBJ2-4, with D maybe TRBD1 (6 bases). This CDR3 spans 13 amino acids. V was pared by 5 bases and J by 4 bases, with 12 bases between. CDR1 and CDR2 from the germline V gene are DFQATT and SNEGSKA (reference sequence). The CDR3 loop is CSAGGRGKNIQYF. In nucleotides, the CDR3 is TGCAGTGCTGGGGGCCGGGGAAAAAACATTCAGTACTTC.

CDR3 in amino acids: CASSAGARYGYTF. The CDR3 DNA reads as TGTGCCAGCAGCGCTGGGGCCAGGTATGGCTACACCTTC. The chain joins TRBV7-9 to TRBJ1-2; D perhaps matches TRBD1 (5 bases). The CDR3 is made up of 13 amino acids. Germline-derived CDR1 and CDR2 are SEHNR and FQNEAQ (reference sequence). The ends were cut back, 5 bases at V and 5 bases at J, with 12 bases in the middle. Together with reference TRBV7-9 and TRBJ1-2, the CDR3 gives the full variable domain: DTGVSQNPRHKITKRGQNVTFRCDPISEHNRLYWYRQTLGQGPEFLTYFQNEAQLEKSRLLSDRFSAERPKGSFSTLEIQRTEQGDSAMYLCASSAGARYGYTFGSGTRLTVV.

J is TRBJ2-1 and V is TRBV6-6; 14 positions agree with TRBD2. Germline assignment: CDR1 MNHNY and CDR2 SVGAGI (reference sequence). The CDR3 has 14 amino acids. The ends lost 6 bases at V and 8 bases at J; junction bases unmatched: 3. The CDR3 DNA reads TGTGCCAGCAGCGAGGGACTAGCGGGAGATGAGCAGTTCTTC. Translated: CASSEGLAGDEQFF.

This clonotype was counted once. This chain uses TRBV4-1 with TRBJ2-1, with 8 bases fitting TRBD2. CDR1 and CDR2 (germline): MGHRA, YSYEKL. The V gene end was trimmed by 4 bases and the J gene end by 7 bases; junction bases not matched to a gene: 9. There are 15 residues in the CDR3. In DNA form, the CDR3 reads TGCGCCAGCAGCCCCAGAGCGGGAGCACGGAATGAGCAGTTCTTC. Encoded protein: CASSPRAGARNEQFF.

The chain carries TRBV11-3 and TRBJ2-3, with a tentative D call TRBD2 (6 bases). Trimming removed 0 bases at V and 5 bases at J, with 9 bases between. The CDR3 loop spans 14 amino acids. Germline V gene data show CDR1 as SGHNT and CDR2 as YENEEA. The DNA for the CDR3 is TGTGCCAGCAGCTTAGACAGGGAGGAAGATACGCAGTATTTT. Amino acids: CASSLDREEDTQYF.

The chain employs TRBV6-6 and TRBJ1-2; perhaps TRBD1 as D (6 bases). Germline assignment: CDR1 MNHNY and CDR2 SVGAGI (reference sequence). This CDR3 has 16 amino acids. Deletions cut 0 bases from V and 8 bases from J, with 19 bases between. The DNA of the CDR3 is TGTGCCAGCAGTTACTCGAATGTCAGGGGCCCGTTGGGCTACACCTTC. It specifies CASSYSNVRGPLGYTF.

V is TRBV28 and J is TRBJ2-1, with D possibly being TRBD1 or TRBD2 (5 bases each). V lost 8 bases to trimming and J lost 7 bases, with 18 bases between them. This CDR3 has 14 amino acids. Germline V gives CDR1 MDHEN, CDR2 SYDVKM. CDR3 region: CASAGDLRVNEQFF. The CDR3 coding sequence is TGTGCCAGCGCCGGGGACCTACGGGTGAATGAGCAGTTCTTC.

This clonotype has only a few counts. CDR3 bases: TGTGCCAGCAGTTACTCTGGGACAGGTTTTTCTCAGCCCCAGCATTTT. It specifies CASSYSGTGFSQPQHF. The chain employs TRBV6-7 and TRBJ1-5, with 8 bases identical to TRBD1. TRBV6-7 is an open reading frame, and its role is uncertain. The CDR3 is made up of 16 amino acids. J lost 6 bases, V lost 0 bases, and 7 bases had no gene match.

The V call is TRBV7-2, the J call TRBJ2-3; D remains unclear. V was cut by 6 bases and J by 5 bases, with 12 bases left in between. CDR3 size: 13 residues. Germline lookup yields CDR1 SGHTA and CDR2 FQGNSA. In DNA form, the CDR3 reads TGTGCCAGCAGTCCGCCCGCCGTAGATACGCAGTATTTT. Translating gives CASSPPAVDTQYF. Complete variable domain (other parts from reference TRBV7-2 and TRBJ2-3): GAGVSQSPSNKVTEKGKDVELRCDPISGHTALYWYRQSLGQGLEFLIYFQGNSAPDKSGLPSDRFSAERTGGSVSTLTIQRTQQEDSAVYLCASSPPAVDTQYFGPGTRLTVL.

This clonotype was seen only a few times. This chain links TRBV4-1 with TRBJ2-5, with TRBD2 matching over 11 bases. V lost 0 bases to trimming and J lost 1 base; unmatched junction nucleotides: 10. The germline V gene has CDR1 MGHRA and CDR2 YSYEKL. The CDR3 extends over 19 amino acids. CDR3 in amino acids: CASSQEPGLAGGTQETQYF. DNA of the CDR3: TGCGCCAGCAGCCAAGAACCCGGGCTAGCGGGAGGTACCCAAGAGACCCAGTACTTC.

This clonotype was recorded at least ten times. CDR3 DNA sequence: TGTGCCACCAGTGAACCGACTAGCGGGTGGGGAGGCGCCTACAATGAGCAGTTCTTC. Translated, it gives CATSEPTSGWGGAYNEQFF. The chain links TRBV24-1 to TRBJ2-1, with TRBD2 identical over 10 bases. CDR1 is KGHDR and CDR2 is SFDVKD in the germline V gene. Unmatched junction bases numbered 13, after V lost 4 bases and J lost 2 bases. The CDR3 is made up of 19 amino acids.

CDR3 sequence reads: CASSYATGGKTEAFF. CDR3 nucleotides: TGTGCCAGCTCATATGCTACAGGGGGCAAAACTGAAGCTTTCTTT. V is TRBV18 and J is TRBJ1-1; TRBD1 agrees at 9 bases. Germline trimming cut 5 bases from V and 5 bases from J; bases unmatched to any gene: 9. The V gene's germline CDR1 is KGHSH and CDR2 LQKENI. CDR3 length: 15 residues.